Below are 7 T cell receptor beta chains sequenced from a single sample in a study of OX40 agonist ivuxolimab in advanced cancers. Libraries were prepared by immunoSEQ multiplex PCR; TCRdb keeps only in-frame clonotypes and omits some of them. This table holds 75,000 to 90,000 clones, more than 90% found once. Sequencing was performed on CD4+ or CD8+ T cells sorted from blood, taken in a trial of the OX40 agonist ivuxolimab. All receptors come from an adult with an advanced solid tumor such as melanoma, head and neck, liver or kidney cancer.

Of note for this clone: A read error may produce the germline difference seen at one junction end. The CDR3 loop reads CASSLTYPTGELFF. Here the CDR3 DNA reads TGTGCCAGCAGCCTAACCTACCCCACCGGGGAGCTGTTTTTT. The chain is built from TRBV7-3 and TRBJ2-2; D gene ambiguous. CDR3 length: 14 amino acids. CDR1 and CDR2 from the germline V gene are SGHTA and FQGTGA.

The chain couples TRBV5-1 to TRBJ2-5; D is perhaps TRBD2 (6 bases). Trimming removed 0 bases from V and 5 bases from J, with 11 bases in between. The CDR3 consists of 14 residues. CDR1 and CDR2 from the germline V gene are SGHRS and YFSETQ. CDR3 amino acids: CASSLGPAGETQYF. The CDR3 nucleotides are TGCGCCAGCAGCTTGGGGCCCGCGGGGGAGACCCAGTACTTC.

This clone appeared once. At one boundary the junction diverges from the germline segment, which might be a read error. Other nucleotide sequences from this sample produce the same CDR3. The chain is built from TRBV7-2 and TRBJ2-7, with 8 nucleotides matching TRBD2. In germline, CDR1 is SGHTA, CDR2 FQGNSA. The CDR3 spans 15 residues. CDR3 amino acids: CASSESGSRSYEQYF. CDR3 in DNA: TGCGCCAGCAGCGAGAGCGGGAGTCGGTCCTACGAGCAGTACTTC.

The chain couples TRBV5-1 to TRBJ2-4; 7 bases map to TRBD2. The CDR3 extends over 15 amino acids. Germline V lookup: CDR1 SGHRS, CDR2 YFSETQ. V gave up 0 bases and J gave up 7 bases; unmatched junction bases: 7. The CDR3 coding sequence is TGCGCCAGCAGCTTGGCCGGGGGAGGGAGGAACATTCAGTACTTC. It yields the protein CASSLAGGGRNIQYF. The complete variable domain, with remaining parts taken from reference TRBV5-1 and TRBJ2-4, reads KAGVTQTPRYLIKTRGQQVTLSCSPISGHRSVSWYQQTPGQGLQFLFEYFSETQRNKGNFPGRFSGRQFSNSRSEMNVSTLELGDSALYLCASSLAGGGRNIQYFGAGTRLSVL.

This clone was counted between two and nine times. This rearrangement joins TRBV29-1 to TRBJ1-1; 8 nucleotides align to TRBD1. The junction had 2 bases not matched to a gene; V was cut back by 5 bases and J by 6 bases. The CDR3 runs to 11 residues. Per germline, CDR1 SQVTM and CDR2 ANQGSEA. The CDR3 DNA reads TGCAGCGTTCAGGGGGCCGCTGAAGCTTTCTTT. This translates into CSVQGAAEAFF.

The chain is built from TRBV5-4 and TRBJ1-2; TRBD1 might be the D (5 bases). V was trimmed by 0 bases and J by 6 bases, leaving 9 bases between them. CDR3 length equals 13 residues. The V gene's germline CDR1 is SGHNT and CDR2 YYREEE (reference sequence). The CDR3 DNA reads as TGTGCCAGCAGCTTGGCCCCAGGGCATGGCTACACCTTC. Translation gives CASSLAPGHGYTF.

The genes are TRBV5-1 and TRBJ2-7, with 7 bases that match TRBD1. V shed 5 bases and J 1 base; nucleotides not matched to a gene: 9. Germline V gives CDR1 SGHRS, CDR2 YFSETQ. The CDR3 is 15 residues long. The CDR3 here is CASRGTALRSYEQYF. The CDR3 nucleotides are TGCGCCAGCAGAGGGACAGCCCTACGATCCTACGAGCAGTACTTC.